This TCR beta chain was documented in a study of blood T cell repertoires in COVID-19. Study context: Samples taken during acute and convalescent COVID-19 were collected in the United States, Italy and Spain. From T cells, B-cell-depleted T cells, or PBMCs came the material, which was cDNA or gDNA.

As processed by the authors: Estimates of nucleated cell counts were drawn from the amplification of reference gene primers. Sequencing used immunoSEQ multiplex PCR; TCRdb keeps in-frame clones, though not all of them. The V and J calls and clone size are taken from that table; D and trimming were inferred from the DNA. The sample shows approximately 120,000 clones, 85% to 90% of them seen only once. Germline CDR1 and CDR2: SGHDN and FVKESK. Trimming cost V 1 base and J 3 bases, with 16 bases left between them. This CDR3 has 16 residues. This clonotype was sampled from a human donor in a cohort sampled during active COVID-19. The chain employs TRBV14 and TRBJ2-7, with D possibly matching TRBD1 (6 bases). The specimen sequenced was peripheral blood. As DNA, the CDR3 is TGTGCCAGCAGCCAAGCGCTAGGGGGAAGCTACTACGAGCAGTACTTC. Protein product: CASSQALGGSYYEQYF. The full variable domain, rest sourced from reference TRBV14 and TRBJ2-7, is EAGVTQFPSHSVIEKGQTVTLRCDPISGHDNLYWYRRVMGKEIKFLLHFVKESKQDESGMPNNRFLAERTGGTYSTLKVQPAELEDSGVYFCASSQALGGSYYEQYFGPGTRLTVT.